This T cell receptor beta chain appears in the sequencing data of a study of blood T cell repertoires in COVID-19. Authors' methods: For nucleated cells, counts were estimated from reference gene primer amplification. TCRdb keeps only in-frame clones here, not all; method: immunoSEQ multiplex PCR. That table furnishes V, J and clone size, whereas the DNA furnished D and trimming. Among around 300,000 clones, 75% to 90% were seen once, and the ten largest hold roughly 2.9%. Germline CDR1 is SGDLS and CDR2 is YYNGEE. The CDR3 runs 15 residues. With 5 bases removed from V and 0 bases from J, the gap between germline ends came to 13 bases. Seattle patient enrollment occurred during active infection, with longitudinal follow-up thereafter.

The sequence came from a woman aged 30 to 39 with COVID-19, enrolled during active disease. V and J are TRBV9 and TRBJ2-3; possibly TRBD2 for D (6 bases). The specimen was peripheral blood. The CDR3 protein is CASSRSGASTDTQYF. CDR3 bases: TGTGCCAGCAGTCGTAGCGGAGCGAGCACAGATACGCAGTATTTT. Together with reference TRBV9 and TRBJ2-3, the CDR3 gives the full variable domain: DSGVTQTPKHLITATGQRVTLRCSPRSGDLSVYWYQQSLDQGLQFLIQYYNGEERAKGNILERFSAQQFPDLHSELNLSSLELGDSALYFCASSRSGASTDTQYFGPGTRLTVL.